These 12 T cell receptor beta chains were sequenced from one sample in a study of blood T cell repertoires in COVID-19. The protocol was immunoSEQ multiplex PCR, while the TCRdb copy is restricted to in-frame clones and leaves out a portion. The sample contains 250,000 to 350,000 clones, approximately 91% of which appear only once. Sequenced: peripheral blood. These receptors all come from a man aged 18 to 30 with active or convalescent COVID-19.

The chain combines TRBV2 with TRBJ2-7; TRBD2 agrees at 7 bases. V shed 3 bases and J 3 bases; nucleotides not matched to a gene: 5. The germline V gene encodes CDR1 SNHLY and CDR2 FYNNEI. The CDR3 is made up of 14 amino acids. The CDR3 DNA reads as TGTGCCAGCAGTGAGGGGGGAGGGAACTACGAGCAGTACTTC. Translated: CASSEGGGNYEQYF. The variable domain in full, completed from reference TRBV2 and TRBJ2-7, reads EPEVTQTPSHQVTQMGQEVILRCVPISNHLYFYWYRQILGQKVEFLVSFYNNEISEKSEIFDDQFSVERPDGSNFTLKIRSTKLEDSAMYFCASSEGGGNYEQYFGPGTRLTVT.

J is TRBJ2-3 and V is TRBV3-1 (or the pseudogene TRBV3-2), with a weak D call TRBD2 (6 bases). This CDR3 is 16 amino acids long. Germline CDR1 is LGHDT and CDR2 is YNNKEL (reference sequence). V shed 2 bases and J shed 1 base, with 13 bases lying between them. Written as DNA, the CDR3 is TGTGCCAGCAGCCAATTCCTCGCGGGGCGCACAGATACGCAGTATTTT. As protein: CASSQFLAGRTDTQYF.

This rearrangement joins TRBV2 to TRBJ2-1, with 7 bases matching TRBD2. The J segment lost 8 bases and the V segment lost 2 bases, leaving 3 bases of the junction unmatched. CDR3 length equals 13 residues. Germline CDR1 reads SNHLY; CDR2 reads FYNNEI. CDR3 sequence reads: CASSELGLYEQFF. The CDR3 DNA follows: TGTGCCAGCAGTGAACTGGGACTATATGAGCAGTTCTTC.

V and J are TRBV5-3 and TRBJ2-5, with a weak D call TRBD2 (6 bases). TRBV5-3 is sorted into the ORF group, with uncertain function. CDR3 length: 13 residues. Trimming removed 2 bases at V and 5 bases at J, with 10 bases between. For the CDR3, the DNA is TGTGCCAGAAGCTTCCCACGGGAGGAGACCCAGTACTTC. Protein product: CARSFPREETQYF.

The chain recombines TRBV3-1 (or the pseudogene TRBV3-2) with TRBJ2-1; 10 bases agree with TRBD2. The CDR3 totals 15 residues. In germline, CDR1 is LGHDT, CDR2 YNNKEL (reference sequence). Losses at the gene ends were 6 bases for V and 3 bases for J; bases not matched to a gene: 5. CDR3 amino acids: CASRNGLAVYNEQFF. The CDR3, as DNA: TGTGCCAGCAGAAACGGACTAGCGGTCTACAATGAGCAGTTCTTC.

This clone was observed a single time. The chain is built from TRBV10-1 and TRBJ1-1; the D gene is possibly TRBD1 (5 bases). CDR1 and CDR2 from the germline V gene are WNHNN and SYGVQD (reference sequence). V was trimmed by 2 bases and J by 4 bases, leaving 8 bases between them. The CDR3 totals 13 residues. The CDR3 DNA reads as TGCGCCAGCAGTGAGCCTGGGGCCACTGAAGCTTTCTTT. The encoded protein is CASSEPGATEAFF.

CDR3 bases: TGCGCCAGCAGCCAACTAGCGGGGGGGCCGAATGAGCAGTTCTTC. It specifies CASSQLAGGPNEQFF. The rearrangement links TRBV4-1 to TRBJ2-1, with 12 bases lining up with TRBD2. Germline V CDR1 and CDR2: MGHRA, YSYEKL. Trimming cost V 2 bases and J 7 bases; bases outside gene matches: 3. The CDR3 runs 15 residues.

The rearrangement uses TRBV5-1 and TRBJ1-2, with D possibly being TRBD1 (5 bases). The CDR3 contains 14 residues. From germline, CDR1 is SGHRS and CDR2 YFSETQ. V lost 0 bases, J lost 3 bases, and 9 bases lay in between. In DNA form, the CDR3 reads TGCGCCAGCAGCTTGGTAGGGGCATACTATGGCTACACCTTC. It is translated as CASSLVGAYYGYTF.

J is TRBJ2-3 and V is TRBV27; 7 bases map to TRBD1. The V gene's germline CDR1 is MNHEY and CDR2 SMNVEV (reference sequence). CDR3 length equals 15 residues. Germline trimming cut 5 bases from V and 6 bases from J; bases unmatched to any gene: 11. CDR3: CASSLTGTVSDTQYF. DNA for the CDR3: TGTGCCAGCAGTCTCACCGGGACAGTCAGTGATACGCAGTATTTT.

The V and J genes are TRBV3-1 (or the pseudogene TRBV3-2) and TRBJ2-1; unclear D gene. Germline CDR1 is LGHDT and CDR2 is YNNKEL (reference sequence). This CDR3 region has 16 residues. The V end lost 1 base, the J end lost 2 bases, and 12 bases lay between the germline ends. Here the CDR3 reads CASSQGEAPPYNEQFF. The CDR3 region has the DNA TGTGCCAGCAGCCAAGGTGAGGCCCCACCCTACAATGAGCAGTTCTTC.

The chain has TRBV27 and TRBJ1-1; TRBD1 might be the D (5 bases). Germline CDR1 MNHEY, CDR2 SMNVEV (reference sequence). The CDR3 consists of 14 residues. Trimming removed 1 base at V and 1 base at J, with 7 bases between. CDR3 sequence: CASSLYQGNTEAFF. The CDR3 DNA sequence: TGTGCCAGCAGTTTATATCAGGGGAACACTGAAGCTTTCTTT.

The J gene is TRBJ2-3, the V gene TRBV5-6, with a tentative D call TRBD2 (5 bases). Germline V gene data show CDR1 as SGHDT and CDR2 as YYEEEE. The V end was cut by 4 bases, the J end by 7 bases, with 13 bases between. The CDR3 loop spans 13 amino acids. CDR3 DNA: TGTGCCAGCAGCCGCACGGACTCTCATACGCAGTATTTT. It translates to CASSRTDSHTQYF.